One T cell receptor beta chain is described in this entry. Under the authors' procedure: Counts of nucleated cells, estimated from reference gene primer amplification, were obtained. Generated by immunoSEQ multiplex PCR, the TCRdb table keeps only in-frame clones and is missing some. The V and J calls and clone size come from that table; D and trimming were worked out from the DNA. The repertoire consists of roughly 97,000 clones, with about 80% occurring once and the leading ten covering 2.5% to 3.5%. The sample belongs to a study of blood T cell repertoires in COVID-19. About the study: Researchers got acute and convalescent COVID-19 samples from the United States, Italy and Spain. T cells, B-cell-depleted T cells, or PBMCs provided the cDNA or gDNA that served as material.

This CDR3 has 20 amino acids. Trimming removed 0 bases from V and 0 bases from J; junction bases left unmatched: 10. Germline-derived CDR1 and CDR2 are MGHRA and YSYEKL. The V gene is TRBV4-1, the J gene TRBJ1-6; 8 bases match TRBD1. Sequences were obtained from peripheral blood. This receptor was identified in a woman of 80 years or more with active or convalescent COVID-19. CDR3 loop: CASSQDANRGKGSYNSPLHF. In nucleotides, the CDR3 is TGCGCCAGCAGCCAAGATGCTAACAGGGGGAAGGGCTCCTATAATTCACCCCTCCACTTT.